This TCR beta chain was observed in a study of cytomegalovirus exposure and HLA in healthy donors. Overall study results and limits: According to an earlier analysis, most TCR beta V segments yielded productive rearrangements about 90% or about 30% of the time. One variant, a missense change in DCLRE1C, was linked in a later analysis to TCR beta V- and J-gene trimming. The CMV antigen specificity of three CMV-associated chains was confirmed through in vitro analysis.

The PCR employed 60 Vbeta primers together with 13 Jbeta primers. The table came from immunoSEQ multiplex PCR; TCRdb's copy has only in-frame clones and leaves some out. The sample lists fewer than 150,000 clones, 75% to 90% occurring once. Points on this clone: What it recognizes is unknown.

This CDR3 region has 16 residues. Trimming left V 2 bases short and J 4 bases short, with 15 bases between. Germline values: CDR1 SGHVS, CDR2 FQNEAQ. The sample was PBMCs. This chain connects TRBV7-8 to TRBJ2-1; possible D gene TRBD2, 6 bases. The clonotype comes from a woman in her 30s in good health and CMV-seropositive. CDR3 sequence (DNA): TGTGCCAGCAGCTTATCAGGCGGGACCCTATACAATGAGCAGTTCTTC. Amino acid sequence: CASSLSGGTLYNEQFF.